Listed here are 3 T cell receptor beta chains from one sample, sequenced in a study of blood T cell repertoires in COVID-19. The assay was immunoSEQ multiplex PCR, and TCRdb's table has in-frame clones only and misses some. Of approximately 210,000 clones in the sample, around 84% were seen once. Sequenced sample: peripheral blood. Receptor source: a woman over 75 with COVID-19, enrolled during active disease.

In this sample, this clone turned up a few times. The rearrangement joins TRBV24-1 to TRBJ1-4, with no clear D. Germline values: CDR1 KGHDR, CDR2 SFDVKD. V was shortened by 2 bases and J by 7 bases, with 10 bases between the two germline ends. This CDR3 has 14 residues. Here the CDR3 reads CATSDSTSVEKLFF. CDR3 coding DNA: TGTGCCACCAGTGATTCAACCTCGGTTGAAAAACTGTTTTTT.

This rearrangement joins TRBV10-1 to TRBJ1-5, with D unresolved. Trimming removed 4 bases at V and 5 bases at J, with 9 bases between. This CDR3 region has 13 residues. Germline CDR1 is WNHNN and CDR2 is SYGVQD (reference sequence). As DNA, the CDR3 is TGCGCCAGCAGTGGAGATGTTCATCAGCCCCAGCATTTT. Translation: CASSGDVHQPQHF.

The chain joins TRBV11-2 to TRBJ2-3; D may be TRBD1 (6 bases). CDR3 length: 14 amino acids. The V gene lost 3 bases and the J gene lost 1 base, with 8 bases spanning the gap. The germline gives CDR1 SGHAT, CDR2 FQNNGV. This CDR3 reads CASSFGQRTDTQYF. The CDR3 coding sequence is TGTGCCAGCAGCTTCGGACAGCGCACAGATACGCAGTATTTT. Based on the CDR3 plus reference TRBV11-2 and TRBJ2-3, the full variable domain is EAGVAQSPRYKIIEKRQSVAFWCNPISGHATLYWYQQILGQGPKLLIQFQNNGVVDDSQLPKDRFSAERLKGVDSTLKIQPAKLEDSAVYLCASSFGQRTDTQYFGPGTRLTVL.